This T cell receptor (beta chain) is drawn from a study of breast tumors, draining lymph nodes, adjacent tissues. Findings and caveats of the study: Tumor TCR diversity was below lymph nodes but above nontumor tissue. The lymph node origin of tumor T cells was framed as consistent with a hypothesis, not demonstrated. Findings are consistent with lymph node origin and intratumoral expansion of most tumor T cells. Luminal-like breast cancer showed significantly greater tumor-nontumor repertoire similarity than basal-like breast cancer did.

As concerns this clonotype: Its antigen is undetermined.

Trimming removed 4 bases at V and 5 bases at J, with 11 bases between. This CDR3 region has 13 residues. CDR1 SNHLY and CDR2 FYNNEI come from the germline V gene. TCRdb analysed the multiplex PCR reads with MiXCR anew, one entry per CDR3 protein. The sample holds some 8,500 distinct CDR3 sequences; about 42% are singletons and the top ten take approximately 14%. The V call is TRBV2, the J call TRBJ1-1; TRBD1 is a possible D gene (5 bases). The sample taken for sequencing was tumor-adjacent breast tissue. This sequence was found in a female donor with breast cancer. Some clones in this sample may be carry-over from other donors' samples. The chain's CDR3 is CASSGDLGTEAFF. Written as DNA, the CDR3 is TGTGCCAGCAGTGGGGACCTGGGGACTGAAGCTTTCTTT.